The 32 T cell receptor beta chains reported below all come from one sample, sequenced in a study of T cells in localized non-small cell lung cancer. Data came from immunoSEQ multiplex PCR; TCRdb stores just in-frame clones and leaves some out. Among tens of thousands of clones listed, almost 90% were seen once. Material: peripheral blood, obtained before any cancer treatment. The receptors were sampled from a female donor older than 55 with stage I squamous cell lung carcinoma.

This rearrangement joins TRBV27 to TRBJ2-2, with D hard to call. The CDR3 is made up of 14 amino acids. CDR1 is MNHEY and CDR2 is SMNVEV in the germline V gene (reference sequence). V was pared by 7 bases and J by 1 base, with 10 bases between. The CDR3 DNA reads as TGTGCCAGCACCCTATGGGGGAACACCGGGGAGCTGTTTTTT. Translation: CASTLWGNTGELFF.

V is TRBV5-4 and J is TRBJ2-7; D ambiguous. Trimming left V 0 bases short and J 7 bases short, with 14 bases between. This CDR3 is 14 amino acids long. Germline-derived CDR1 and CDR2 are SGHNT and YYREEE (reference sequence). The chain's CDR3 is CASSLGGQKKEQYF. The DNA for the CDR3 is TGTGCCAGCAGCTTGGGAGGCCAAAAAAAGGAGCAGTACTTC.

This sequence joins TRBV2 and TRBJ2-3; 10 bases match TRBD2. Germline lookup yields CDR1 SNHLY and CDR2 FYNNEI. The CDR3 length is 16 residues. The junction had 6 bases not matched to a gene; V was cut back by 6 bases and J by 0 bases. CDR3 nucleotides: TGTGCCAGCAGGGTAGGACTAGCGGCTAGCACAGATACGCAGTATTTT. Encoded protein: CASRVGLAASTDTQYF.

CDR3 bases: TGTGCCAGTAGTATATCCTCCGGGATACAACGCGAGCAGTTCTTC. The encoded protein is CASSISSGIQREQFF. The J gene is TRBJ2-1, the V gene TRBV19, with a possible D match to TRBD2 (5 bases). This CDR3 is 15 amino acids long. V was clipped by 2 bases and J by 10 bases, with 18 bases between them. CDR1 and CDR2 (germline): LNHDA, SQIVND (reference sequence).

The J gene is TRBJ2-5, the V gene TRBV9, with TRBD2 matching 8 bases. Per the germline V gene, CDR1 is SGDLS and CDR2 is YYNGEE. V shed 0 bases and J 4 bases; nucleotides not matched to a gene: 5. The CDR3 covers 15 residues. CDR3 in amino acids: CASSVEREWAETQYF. The CDR3 nucleotides are TGTGCCAGCAGCGTAGAGCGGGAGTGGGCAGAGACCCAGTACTTC.

This chain uses TRBV6-6 with TRBJ1-3; weak D call: TRBD1 (6 bases). Germline CDR1 is MNHNY and CDR2 is SVGAGI (reference sequence). V dropped 5 bases and J dropped 0 bases, with 14 bases sitting between them. The CDR3 consists of 16 residues. CDR3 residues: CASSPPGQHSGNTIYF. CDR3 bases: TGTGCCAGCAGTCCTCCGGGACAACACTCTGGAAACACCATATATTTT.

This CDR3 reads CASSESGRVGGYTF. DNA of the CDR3: TGTGCCAGCAGTGAATCCGGTAGGGTAGGTGGCTACACCTTC. The rearrangement links TRBV25-1 to TRBJ1-2; D unresolved. Germline V lookup: CDR1 MGHDK, CDR2 SYGVNS. CDR3 length: 14 residues. Between the trimmed V and J ends, which lost 1 base and 7 bases, there was a span of 13 bases.

The chain combines TRBV7-2 with TRBJ1-4; no reliable D call. The CDR3 runs 13 residues. The ends were cut back, 8 bases at V and 4 bases at J, with 11 bases in the middle. Looked up from germline, CDR1 is SGHTA and CDR2 is FQGNSA. The CDR3 region is CASREFNNEKLFF. For the CDR3, the DNA is TGTGCCAGCCGAGAGTTTAATAATGAAAAACTGTTTTTT.

This chain connects TRBV4-1 to TRBJ2-1; perhaps TRBD1 as D (6 bases). Between the trimmed V and J ends, which lost 4 bases and 8 bases, there was a span of 15 bases. CDR1 and CDR2 (germline): MGHRA, YSYEKL. The CDR3 is 14 residues long. The CDR3 nucleotides read TGCGCCAGCAGCCGACTGGGGGCTCGGGATGAGCAGTTCTTC. Protein sequence: CASSRLGARDEQFF.

The chain carries TRBV5-1 and TRBJ1-2; a possible D gene is TRBD1 (6 bases). CDR1 is SGHRS, CDR2 YFSETQ, per germline. The V gene lost 4 bases and the J gene lost 0 bases, with 19 bases spanning the gap. The CDR3 has 17 residues. The CDR3 sequence: CASSGTRDKNSNYGYTF. In DNA, the CDR3 is TGCGCCAGCAGCGGTACCCGGGACAAAAATTCTAACTATGGCTACACCTTC. Together with reference TRBV5-1 and TRBJ1-2, the CDR3 gives the full variable domain: KAGVTQTPRYLIKTRGQQVTLSCSPISGHRSVSWYQQTPGQGLQFLFEYFSETQRNKGNFPGRFSGRQFSNSRSEMNVSTLELGDSALYLCASSGTRDKNSNYGYTFGSGTRLTVV.

V and J are TRBV27 and TRBJ1-5; no firm D call. The V gene's germline CDR1 is MNHEY and CDR2 SMNVEV (reference sequence). With 2 bases removed from V and 4 bases from J, the gap between germline ends came to 12 bases. CDR3 length equals 15 residues. The DNA of the CDR3 is TGTGCCAGCAGTTTAGGATTAAGAATAAATCAGCCCCAGCATTTT. This sequence encodes CASSLGLRINQPQHF.

The rearrangement links TRBV2 to TRBJ2-4; the D gene could be TRBD1 or TRBD2 (6 bases each). The CDR3 runs to 16 residues. Germline values: CDR1 SNHLY, CDR2 FYNNEI. Deletions cut 6 bases from V and 2 bases from J, with 17 bases between. CDR3 sequence: CASRGTVQGPKNIQYF. The CDR3 region has the DNA TGTGCCAGCAGGGGGACTGTACAGGGACCCAAAAACATTCAGTACTTC.

The rearrangement links TRBV25-1 to TRBJ1-4; unclear D gene. The CDR3 has 14 amino acids. V was shortened by 2 bases and J by 7 bases, with 11 bases between the two germline ends. Germline V gene data show CDR1 as MGHDK and CDR2 as SYGVNS. The CDR3 region is CASSEARAGEKLFF. As DNA, the CDR3 is TGTGCCAGCAGTGAAGCTCGAGCCGGTGAAAAACTGTTTTTT.

The chain combines TRBV5-6 with TRBJ2-2, with 12 bases identical to TRBD1. Per the germline V gene, CDR1 is SGHDT and CDR2 is YYEEEE. Trimming took 4 bases from V and 3 from J; bases not matched to a gene: 4. The CDR3 totals 16 residues. The chain's CDR3 is CASSRDRGLDTGELFF. The CDR3, as DNA: TGTGCCAGCAGCCGGGACAGGGGGCTAGACACCGGGGAGCTGTTTTTT. Variable domain in full (rest from reference TRBV5-6 and TRBJ2-2): DAGVTQSPTHLIKTRGQQVTLRCSPKSGHDTVSWYQQALGQGPQFIFQYYEEEERQRGNFPDRFSGHQFPNYSSELNVNALLLGDSALYLCASSRDRGLDTGELFFGEGSRLTVL.

V gene TRBV19 combines with J gene TRBJ1-1; a possible D gene is TRBD1 (5 bases). This CDR3 is 17 amino acids long. Trimming removed 5 bases at V and 3 bases at J, with 22 bases between. From germline, CDR1 is LNHDA and CDR2 SQIVND (reference sequence). The CDR3 DNA follows: TGTGCCAGTAGTCCGCCCGGGGCCGGGATCGGGTACACTGAAGCTTTCTTT. It is translated as CASSPPGAGIGYTEAFF.

The rearrangement uses TRBV7-2 and TRBJ2-1, with D possibly matching TRBD2 (5 bases). The V end lost 5 bases, the J end lost 3 bases, and 11 bases lay between the germline ends. The CDR3 contains 14 residues. The germline CDR1 and CDR2 sequences are SGHTA and FQGNSA. The CDR3 here is CASSVDTSYNEQFF. CDR3 DNA sequence: TGTGCCAGCAGCGTCGACACTAGCTACAATGAGCAGTTCTTC.

The gene calls are TRBV9 and TRBJ2-7, with D perhaps matching TRBD1 (6 bases). V shed 4 bases and J shed 4 bases, with 9 bases lying between them. This CDR3 comprises 12 residues. The germline CDR1 and CDR2 sequences are SGDLS and YYNGEE. The chain's CDR3 is CASSPQGYEQYF. CDR3 coding DNA: TGTGCCAGCAGCCCACAGGGTTACGAGCAGTACTTC.

The chain couples TRBV30 to TRBJ2-1; no firm D call. V was pared by 0 bases and J by 6 bases, with 6 bases between. Germline CDR1 reads GTSNPN; CDR2 reads SVGIG (reference sequence). The CDR3 has 12 amino acids. CDR3 residues: CAWSVLVNEQFF. DNA for the CDR3: TGTGCCTGGAGTGTATTAGTCAATGAGCAGTTCTTC.

The chain recombines TRBV25-1 with TRBJ2-7; the D gene is possibly TRBD1 (6 bases). Per germline, CDR1 MGHDK and CDR2 SYGVNS. Trimming pared 4 bases from V and 1 base from J, leaving 17 bases between. This CDR3 comprises 16 residues. CDR3 DNA: TGTGCCAGCAGTGCCGCCGGGACACAGATTTCCTACGAGCAGTACTTC. Its translation: CASSAAGTQISYEQYF.

The genes are TRBV7-3 and TRBJ2-1; TRBD2 aligns across 16 bases. Germline V gene data show CDR1 as SGHTA and CDR2 as FQGTGA. V shed 5 bases and J 9 bases; nucleotides not matched to a gene: 7. CDR3 size: 16 residues. The CDR3 DNA sequence: TGTGCCAGCAGCCCGGGACTAGCGGGAGGGCCGGTTGAGCAGTTCTTC. Translated, it gives CASSPGLAGGPVEQFF.

This clone has a handful of counts. This chain uses TRBV7-9 with TRBJ1-2, with TRBD1 as a possible D gene (5 bases). V was pared by 5 bases and J by 0 bases, with 7 bases between. CDR3 size: 13 residues. Germline-derived CDR1 and CDR2 are SEHNR and FQNEAQ (reference sequence). The CDR3 here is CASSPGTNYGYTF. Here the CDR3 DNA reads TGTGCCAGCAGCCCAGGGACTAACTATGGCTACACCTTC.

The V gene is TRBV6-5, the J gene TRBJ2-2, with D maybe TRBD1 (6 bases). The CDR3 has 16 amino acids. V dropped 0 bases and J dropped 2 bases, with 10 bases sitting between them. The germline V gene has CDR1 MNHEY and CDR2 SVGAGI. CDR3 nucleotide sequence: TGTGCCAGCAGTTACTCACAGGGCCGAAACACCGGGGAGCTGTTTTTT. Translated: CASSYSQGRNTGELFF.

The chain is built from TRBV9 and TRBJ2-1; TRBD2 matches 16 bases. Germline lookup yields CDR1 SGDLS and CDR2 YYNGEE. The CDR3 loop spans 18 amino acids. V shed 1 base and J 6 bases; nucleotides not matched to a gene: 7. CDR3 loop: CASSVRGLAGGPGNEQFF. In DNA, the CDR3 is TGTGCCAGCAGCGTAAGGGGACTAGCGGGAGGGCCTGGCAATGAGCAGTTCTTC. The variable domain in full, with the rest retrieved from reference TRBV9 and TRBJ2-1, is DSGVTQTPKHLITATGQRVTLRCSPRSGDLSVYWYQQSLDQGLQFLIQYYNGEERAKGNILERFSAQQFPDLHSELNLSSLELGDSALYFCASSVRGLAGGPGNEQFFGPGTRLTVL.

The chain links TRBV9 to TRBJ2-2, with 7 bases lining up with TRBD2. Trimming removed 3 bases from V and 5 bases from J; junction bases left unmatched: 4. Germline V gene sequence: CDR1 SGDLS, CDR2 YYNGEE. The CDR3 contains 14 residues. DNA of the CDR3: TGTGCCAGCAGCGGGGCGGGAGAAACCGGGGAGCTGTTTTTT. Amino acids: CASSGAGETGELFF.

This clone is a singleton in its sample. The chain recombines TRBV27 with TRBJ2-7, with D perhaps given as TRBD1 or TRBD2 (5 bases each). Deletions cut 11 bases from V and 0 bases from J, with 23 bases between. CDR1 MNHEY and CDR2 SMNVEV come from the germline V gene (reference sequence). This CDR3 spans 16 amino acids. CDR3: CAAKRDGRVNSYEQYF. CDR3 in DNA: TGTGCCGCCAAAAGGGACGGAAGGGTAAACTCCTACGAGCAGTACTTC.

The J gene is TRBJ2-7, the V gene TRBV7-9; D remains unclear. This CDR3 region has 14 residues. The germline gives CDR1 SEHNR, CDR2 FQNEAQ (reference sequence). Trimming pared 1 base from V and 5 bases from J, leaving 12 bases between. CDR3 loop: CASSLVPSNHEQYF. The CDR3 region has the DNA TGTGCCAGCAGCTTAGTCCCATCCAATCACGAGCAGTACTTC.

The chain couples TRBV5-1 to TRBJ1-2; possibly TRBD1 for D (6 bases). The CDR3 spans 13 residues. Germline CDR1 reads SGHRS; CDR2 reads YFSETQ. V was trimmed by 1 base and J by 9 bases, leaving 13 bases between them. CDR3 in amino acids: CASSLLGGSSYTF. CDR3 nucleotides: TGCGCCAGCAGCTTGTTAGGGGGTAGTAGCTACACCTTC. The full variable domain, rest sourced from reference TRBV5-1 and TRBJ1-2, is KAGVTQTPRYLIKTRGQQVTLSCSPISGHRSVSWYQQTPGQGLQFLFEYFSETQRNKGNFPGRFSGRQFSNSRSEMNVSTLELGDSALYLCASSLLGGSSYTFGSGTRLTVV.

This sequence joins TRBV5-4 and TRBJ1-1; the D gene is possibly TRBD1 (5 bases). CDR3 length: 15 residues. The ends were cut back, 0 bases at V and 0 bases at J, with 9 bases in the middle. Germline values: CDR1 SGHNT, CDR2 YYREEE (reference sequence). The CDR3 region is CASSLGGGVNTEAFF. In nucleotides, the CDR3 is TGTGCCAGCAGCTTGGGAGGAGGGGTGAACACTGAAGCTTTCTTT.

The chain links TRBV14 to TRBJ2-1; TRBD2 matches 10 bases. CDR3 length: 15 residues. J was trimmed by 6 bases and V by 2 bases; bases with no gene match: 4. Germline CDR1 and CDR2: SGHDN and FVKESK. This chain's CDR3 is CASSQLAGGPNEQFF. In nucleotides, the CDR3 is TGTGCCAGCAGCCAATTAGCGGGAGGACCCAATGAGCAGTTCTTC. The complete variable domain, with remaining parts taken from reference TRBV14 and TRBJ2-1, reads EAGVTQFPSHSVIEKGQTVTLRCDPISGHDNLYWYRRVMGKEIKFLLHFVKESKQDESGMPNNRFLAERTGGTYSTLKVQPAELEDSGVYFCASSQLAGGPNEQFFGPGTRLTVL.

About this clone: One end of the junction varies from germline; a read error may be responsible. Other nucleotide sequences in the sample specify the same CDR3. The chain is built from TRBV7-6 and TRBJ2-7, with 14 bases aligning to TRBD2. The CDR3 is made up of 16 amino acids. Germline values: CDR1 SGHVS, CDR2 FNYEAQ. CDR3 bases: TGTGCCAGCAGCTCCGGACTAGCGGGAGGTCCCTACGAACAGTACTTC. Translating gives CASSSGLAGGPYEQYF.

V is TRBV7-9 and J is TRBJ1-3; a weak D match, TRBD1 (5 bases). The V end was cut by 2 bases, the J end by 0 bases, with 8 bases between. CDR3 length equals 15 residues. Germline V gene sequence: CDR1 SEHNR, CDR2 FQNEAQ (reference sequence). The CDR3 DNA reads as TGTGCCAGCAGCTTATACACAGGCTCTGGAAACACCATATATTTT. This encodes CASSLYTGSGNTIYF.

The chain carries TRBV11-2 and TRBJ2-1; TRBD2 matches 9 bases. This CDR3 spans 17 amino acids. Trimming cost V 0 bases and J 4 bases; bases outside gene matches: 7. Germline V gene data show CDR1 as SGHAT and CDR2 as FQNNGV. In DNA form, the CDR3 reads TGTGCCAGCAGCTTAGAAGCGGGAGGCCCAAGTTACAATGAGCAGTTCTTC. Residues: CASSLEAGGPSYNEQFF. Based on the CDR3 plus reference TRBV11-2 and TRBJ2-1, the full variable domain is EAGVAQSPRYKIIEKRQSVAFWCNPISGHATLYWYQQILGQGPKLLIQFQNNGVVDDSQLPKDRFSAERLKGVDSTLKIQPAKLEDSAVYLCASSLEAGGPSYNEQFFGPGTRLTVL.